Below are 3 T cell receptor beta chains sequenced from a single sample in a study of T-cell reconstitution after alpha-beta-depleted transplantation in children. Molecular barcoding with unique molecular identifiers was used for the TCRbeta library. MiXCR was run by TCRdb on the PCR reads, yielding one entry per CDR3 protein. The table has over 300,000 distinct CDR3 sequences, 10% seen once; the top ten hold under 3%. Source: PBMCs from the stem cell graft donor, taken from the stem cell graft. Receptors were obtained from a human donor who donated a stem cell graft to a child with acute lymphoblastic leukemia.

This clonotype was seen more than once but under ten times. This chain joins TRBV7-2 and TRBJ1-2, with 7 bases fitting TRBD1. The CDR3 is 12 residues long. J lost 8 bases, V lost 3 bases, and 3 bases had no gene match. Germline CDR1 reads SGHTA; CDR2 reads FQGNSA. The CDR3 region has the DNA TGTGCCAGCAGCTTGGACAGGTCCGGCTACACCTTC. Translation gives CASSLDRSGYTF.

This clonotype was counted many times. The J gene is TRBJ1-2, the V gene TRBV12-3 or TRBV12-4; D may be TRBD1 (5 bases). This CDR3 comprises 14 residues. Deletions cut 5 bases from V and 4 bases from J, with 14 bases between. CDR3 DNA: TGTGCCAGCAGTCCCGGTCAGGGCTTCTATGGCTACACCTTC. Protein sequence: CASSPGQGFYGYTF.

V is TRBV3-1 and J is TRBJ2-3, with D possibly being TRBD2 (5 bases). The V gene's germline CDR1 is LGHDT and CDR2 YNNKEL (reference sequence). The CDR3 extends over 13 amino acids. The germline V and J ends were trimmed by 0 bases and 7 bases, with 8 bases remaining between them. CDR3: CASSQDEGYTQYF. The CDR3 bases are TGTGCCAGCAGCCAAGACGAGGGTTATACGCAGTATTTT.